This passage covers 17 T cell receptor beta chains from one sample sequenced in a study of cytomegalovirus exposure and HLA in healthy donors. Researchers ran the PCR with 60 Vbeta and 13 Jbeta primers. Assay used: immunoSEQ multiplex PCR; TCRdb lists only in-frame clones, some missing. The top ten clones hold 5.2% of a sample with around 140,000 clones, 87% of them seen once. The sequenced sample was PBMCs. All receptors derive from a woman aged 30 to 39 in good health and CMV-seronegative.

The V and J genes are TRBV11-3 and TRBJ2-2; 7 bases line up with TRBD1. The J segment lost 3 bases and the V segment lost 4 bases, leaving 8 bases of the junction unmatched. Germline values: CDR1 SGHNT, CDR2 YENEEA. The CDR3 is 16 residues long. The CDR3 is CASSWGTVLDTGELFF. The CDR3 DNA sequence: TGTGCCAGCAGCTGGGGGACAGTCCTCGACACCGGGGAGCTGTTTTTT.

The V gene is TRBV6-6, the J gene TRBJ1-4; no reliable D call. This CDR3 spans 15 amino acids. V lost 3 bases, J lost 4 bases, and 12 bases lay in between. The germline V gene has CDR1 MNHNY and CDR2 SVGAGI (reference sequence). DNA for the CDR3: TGTGCCAGCAGTTATCGCCCGCGTTATAATGAAAAACTGTTTTTT. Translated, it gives CASSYRPRYNEKLFF.

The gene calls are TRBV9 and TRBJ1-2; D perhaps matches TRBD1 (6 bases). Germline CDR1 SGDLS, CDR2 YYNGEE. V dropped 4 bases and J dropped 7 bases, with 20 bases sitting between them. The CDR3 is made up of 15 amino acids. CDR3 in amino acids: CASSPSSGGRGGYTF. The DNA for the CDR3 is TGTGCCAGCAGCCCCTCTTCCGGGGGGCGCGGTGGCTACACCTTC.

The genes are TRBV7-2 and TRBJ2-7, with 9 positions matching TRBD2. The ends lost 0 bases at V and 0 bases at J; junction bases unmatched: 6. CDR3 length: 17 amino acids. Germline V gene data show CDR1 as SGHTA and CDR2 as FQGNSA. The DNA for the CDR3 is TGTGCCAGCAGCTTAGCTTACCGACTAGCGGACTCCTACGAGCAGTACTTC. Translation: CASSLAYRLADSYEQYF.

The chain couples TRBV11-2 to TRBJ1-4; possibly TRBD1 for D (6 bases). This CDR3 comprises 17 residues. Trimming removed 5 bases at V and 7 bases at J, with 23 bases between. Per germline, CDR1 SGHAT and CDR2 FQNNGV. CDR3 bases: TGTGCCAGCAGCCGTACATCTTCCGGGACAACCCTTGAAAAACTGTTTTTT. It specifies CASSRTSSGTTLEKLFF.

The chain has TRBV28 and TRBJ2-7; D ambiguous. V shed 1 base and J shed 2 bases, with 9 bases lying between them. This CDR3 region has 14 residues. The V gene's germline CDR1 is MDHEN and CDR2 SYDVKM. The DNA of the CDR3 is TGTGCCAGCAGTTTATTCTGGGCGCCCTACGAGCAGTACTTC. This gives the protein CASSLFWAPYEQYF.

This chain's CDR3 is CASSQDPPPGAKNIQYF. The CDR3 DNA is TGCGCCAGCAGCCAAGATCCGCCGCCGGGGGCCAAAAACATTCAGTACTTC. The chain recombines TRBV4-3 with TRBJ2-4; D perhaps matches TRBD2 (5 bases). The germline V gene has CDR1 LGHNA and CDR2 YSLEER. CDR3 length: 17 amino acids. V lost 0 bases and J 1 base, leaving 13 bases between the germline ends.

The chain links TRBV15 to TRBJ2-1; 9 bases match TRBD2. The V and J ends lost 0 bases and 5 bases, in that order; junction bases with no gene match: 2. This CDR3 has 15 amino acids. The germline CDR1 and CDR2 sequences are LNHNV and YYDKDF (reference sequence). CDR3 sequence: CATSRDSGGHNEQFF. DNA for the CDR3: TGTGCCACCAGCAGAGATAGCGGGGGCCACAATGAGCAGTTCTTC.

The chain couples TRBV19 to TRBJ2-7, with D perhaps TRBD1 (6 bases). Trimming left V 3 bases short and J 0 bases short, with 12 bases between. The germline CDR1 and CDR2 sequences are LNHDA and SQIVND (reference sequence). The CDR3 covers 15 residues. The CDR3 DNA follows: TGTGCCAGTAGTATTTCAGGGGTGAGCTCCTACGAGCAGTACTTC. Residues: CASSISGVSSYEQYF.

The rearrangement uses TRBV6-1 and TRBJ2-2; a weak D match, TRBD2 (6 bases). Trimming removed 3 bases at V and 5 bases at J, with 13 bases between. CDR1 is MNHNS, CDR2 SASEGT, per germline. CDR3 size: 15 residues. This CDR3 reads CASSEWAGSTGELFF. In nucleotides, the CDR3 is TGTGCCAGCAGTGAGTGGGCGGGATCGACCGGGGAGCTGTTTTTT.

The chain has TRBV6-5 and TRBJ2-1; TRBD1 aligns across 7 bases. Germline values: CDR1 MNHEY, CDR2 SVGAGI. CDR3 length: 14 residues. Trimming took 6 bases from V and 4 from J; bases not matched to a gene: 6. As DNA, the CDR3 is TGTGCCAGCAGGCGGACAGGAAGGTACAATGAGCAGTTCTTC. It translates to CASRRTGRYNEQFF.

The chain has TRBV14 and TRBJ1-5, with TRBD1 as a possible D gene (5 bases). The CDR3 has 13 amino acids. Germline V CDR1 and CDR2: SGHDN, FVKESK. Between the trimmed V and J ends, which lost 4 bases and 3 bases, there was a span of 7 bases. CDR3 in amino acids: CASSPGYNQPQHF. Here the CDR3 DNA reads TGTGCCAGCAGCCCAGGGTACAATCAGCCCCAGCATTTT. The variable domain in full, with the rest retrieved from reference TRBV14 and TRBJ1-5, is EAGVTQFPSHSVIEKGQTVTLRCDPISGHDNLYWYRRVMGKEIKFLLHFVKESKQDESGMPNNRFLAERTGGTYSTLKVQPAELEDSGVYFCASSPGYNQPQHFGDGTRLSIL.

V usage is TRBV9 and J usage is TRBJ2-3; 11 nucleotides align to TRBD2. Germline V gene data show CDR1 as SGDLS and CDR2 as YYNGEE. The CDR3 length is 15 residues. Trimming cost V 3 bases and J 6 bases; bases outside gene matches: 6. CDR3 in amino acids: CASSEGLAARDTQYF. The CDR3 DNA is TGTGCCAGCAGCGAGGGACTAGCGGCCCGGGATACGCAGTATTTT.

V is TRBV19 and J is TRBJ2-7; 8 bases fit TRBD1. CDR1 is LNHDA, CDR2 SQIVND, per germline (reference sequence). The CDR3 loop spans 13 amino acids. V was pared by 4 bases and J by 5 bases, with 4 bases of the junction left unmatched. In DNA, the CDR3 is TGTGCCAGTAGTAACCCAGGGGGCCACGAGCAGTACTTC. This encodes CASSNPGGHEQYF.

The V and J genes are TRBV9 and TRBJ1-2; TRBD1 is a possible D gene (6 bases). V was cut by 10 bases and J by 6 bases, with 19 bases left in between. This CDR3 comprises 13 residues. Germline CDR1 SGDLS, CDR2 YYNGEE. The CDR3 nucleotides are TGTGCCTCCCGAGGGGGAGGGCGCCATGGCTACACCTTC. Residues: CASRGGGRHGYTF.

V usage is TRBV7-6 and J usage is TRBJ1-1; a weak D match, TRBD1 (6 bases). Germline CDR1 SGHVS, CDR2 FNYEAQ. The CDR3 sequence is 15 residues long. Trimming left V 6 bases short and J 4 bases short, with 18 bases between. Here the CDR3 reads CASSSGSGRGTEAFF. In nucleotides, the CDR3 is TGTGCCAGCAGTTCAGGGTCAGGCAGGGGCACTGAAGCTTTCTTT.

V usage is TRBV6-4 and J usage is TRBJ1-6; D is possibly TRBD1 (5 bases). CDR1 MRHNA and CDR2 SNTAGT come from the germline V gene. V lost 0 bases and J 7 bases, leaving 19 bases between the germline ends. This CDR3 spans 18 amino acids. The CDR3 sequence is CASSDSSSGAGPNSPLHF. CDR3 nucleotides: TGTGCCAGCAGTGACTCAAGTTCGGGAGCGGGGCCCAATTCACCCCTCCACTTT.